This TCR beta chain emerged from a study of a mutant IDH1 vaccine in newly diagnosed glioma. Across the whole study: Patients began vaccination 4-6 weeks after radiotherapy alone, or with temozolomide cycles. Every participant had undergone radiotherapy, temozolomide, or both before, and most underwent both.

In germline, CDR1 is GTSNPN, CDR2 SVGIG (reference sequence). This CDR3 comprises 15 residues. V dropped 5 bases and J dropped 9 bases, with 23 bases sitting between them. Documented time point: week 47, end of study. Mutant IDH1 20-mer peptide, at 300 ug, made up each vaccine dose, with topical imiquimod. Tumors from donors were new WHO grade 3 or 4 IDH1-mutant astrocytomas with ATRX loss. Only in-frame clones appear in the TCRdb table, and some are missing; sequencing was by immunoSEQ multiplex PCR. This sample has about 55,000 clones, with approximately 80% found just once. As to this clone: Its target is unknown.

Broader study findings: Pseudoprogression apparently lacked any relation to changes in top peripheral T cell clonotypes.

The chain joins TRBV30 to TRBJ2-1; unclear D gene. This receptor was obtained from a woman aged 40 to 50 with glioma. Some clones in this sample may be carry-over from other donors' samples. Sample: PBMCs, taken from a glioma patient whose treatment included an IDH1 peptide vaccine. CDR3 sequence: CAWSGWLSAFGEQFF. CDR3 coding DNA: TGTGCCTGGTCCGGTTGGCTATCGGCCTTTGGTGAGCAGTTCTTC.